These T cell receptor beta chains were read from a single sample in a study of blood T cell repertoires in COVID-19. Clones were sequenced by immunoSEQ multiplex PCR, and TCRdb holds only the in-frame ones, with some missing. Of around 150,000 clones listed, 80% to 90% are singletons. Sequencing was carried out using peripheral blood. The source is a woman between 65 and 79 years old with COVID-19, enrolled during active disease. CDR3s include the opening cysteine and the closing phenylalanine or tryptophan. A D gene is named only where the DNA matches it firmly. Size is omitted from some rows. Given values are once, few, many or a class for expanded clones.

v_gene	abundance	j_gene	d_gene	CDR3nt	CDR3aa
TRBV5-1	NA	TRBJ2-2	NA	TGCGCCAGCAAAGATTCGGGGGGCAGACGGACCGGGGAGCTGTTTTTT	CASKDSGGRRTGELFF
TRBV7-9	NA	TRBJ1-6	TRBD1	TGTGCCAGCAGCGCGGACAGGGCGGGCGCTAACCAATCACCCCTCCACTTT	CASSADRAGANQSPLHF
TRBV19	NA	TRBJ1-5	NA	TGTGCCAGTGGCCCGGACACCCAGGATCAGCCCCAGCATTTT	CASGPDTQDQPQHF
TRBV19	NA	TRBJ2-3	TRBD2	TGTGCCAGTAGTGCCCCCCTAGCGGGGGTCTTCACAGATACGCAGTATTTT	CASSAPLAGVFTDTQYF
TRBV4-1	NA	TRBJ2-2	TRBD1	TGCGCCAGCAGCCAACGGGACAGGGATGACGGGGAGCTGTTTTTT	CASSQRDRDDGELFF
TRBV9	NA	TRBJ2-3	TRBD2	TGTGCCAGCAGCGTATCTAGCGGGAGCACAGATACGCAGTATTTT	CASSVSSGSTDTQYF
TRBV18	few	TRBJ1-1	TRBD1	TGTGCCAGCTCAGGCGGACAGGGGTTCACTGAAGCTTTCTTT	CASSGGQGFTEAFF
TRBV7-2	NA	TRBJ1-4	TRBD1	TGTGCCAGCAGCTTCTCCGGGAAAGGGGGCTTTGAAAAACTGTTTTTT	CASSFSGKGGFEKLFF
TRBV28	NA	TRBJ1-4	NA	TGTGCCAGCAGTTTATCATTCGGACTGTCGATTGAAAAACTGTTTTTT	CASSLSFGLSIEKLFF
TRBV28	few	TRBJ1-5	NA	TGTGCCAGCAGTTTAGGGGGCAGCAATCAGCCCCAGCATTTT	CASSLGGSNQPQHF
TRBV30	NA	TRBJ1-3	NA	TGTGCCTGGAGGCCCGCGGGGTACGGAAACACCATATATTTT	CAWRPAGYGNTIYF
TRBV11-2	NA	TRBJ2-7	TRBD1	TGTGCCAGCACGGCGGGGACAGGGGTCTCCTACGAGCAGTACTTC	CASTAGTGVSYEQYF
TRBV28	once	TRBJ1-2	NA	TGTGCCAGCGGGGGGGCTTTCAGCTATGGCTACACCTTC	CASGGAFSYGYTF
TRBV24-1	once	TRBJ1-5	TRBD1	TGTGCCACCAGTCTCGGGACAGGGGTAAGTCAGCCCCAGCATTTT	CATSLGTGVSQPQHF
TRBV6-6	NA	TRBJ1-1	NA	TGTGCCAGCATACCCGGTGGTTTAATGAACACTGAAGCTTTCTTT	CASIPGGLMNTEAFF
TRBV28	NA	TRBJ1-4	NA	TGTGCCAGCAGTTCCCCGAGGTCCTTTAATGAAAAACTGTTTTTT	CASSSPRSFNEKLFF
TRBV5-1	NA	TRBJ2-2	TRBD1	TGCGCCAGCAGCACCACAGGGGCGCGGGACACCGGGGAGCTGTTTTTT	CASSTTGARDTGELFF
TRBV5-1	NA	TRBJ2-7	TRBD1	TGCGCCAGCAGCTTGGGTCCGGGACAGGGGACCTACGAGCAGTACTTC	CASSLGPGQGTYEQYF
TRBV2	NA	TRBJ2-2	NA	TGTGCCAGCCGGGGGGAGGGGGGCACCGGGGAGCTGTTTTTT	CASRGEGGTGELFF
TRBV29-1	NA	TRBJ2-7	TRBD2	TGCAGCGTCGTCCGGACTAGTGGCGAGCAGTACTTC	CSVVRTSGEQYF
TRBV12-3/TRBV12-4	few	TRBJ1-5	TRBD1	TGTGCCAGCAGTCCAGGGGGTGGTCAGCCCCAGCATTTT	CASSPGGGQPQHF
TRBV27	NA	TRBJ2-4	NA	TGTGCCAGCAGTTTAGACAGAATAGCCAAAAACATTCAGTACTTC	CASSLDRIAKNIQYF
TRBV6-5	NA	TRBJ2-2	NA	TGTGCCAGCGGGGGCAACCGGGCGGGCACCGGGGAGCTGTTTTTT	CASGGNRAGTGELFF
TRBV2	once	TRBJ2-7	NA	TGTGCCAGCAGCCCATCAGGGTCTGGCGAGCAGTACTTC	CASSPSGSGEQYF
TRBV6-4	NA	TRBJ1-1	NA	TGTGCCAGCAGTGATGTGGCAGGCACTGAAGCTTTCTTT	CASSDVAGTEAFF
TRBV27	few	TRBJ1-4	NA	TGTGCCAGCAGTCCAGGAAGAGGACACTTAACTAATGAAAAACTGTTTTTT	CASSPGRGHLTNEKLFF
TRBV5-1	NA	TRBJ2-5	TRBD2	TGCGCCAGCAGCCCCGGACTAGCGGGGGGGCGAGAGACCCAGTACTTC	CASSPGLAGGRETQYF
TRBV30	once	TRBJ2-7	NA	TGTGCCTGGGGCGAAAGGGGCTACGAGCAGTACTTC	CAWGERGYEQYF
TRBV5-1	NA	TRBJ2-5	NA	TGCGCCAGCAGCTTGGGTCCGGGAATGGAGACCCAGTACTTC	CASSLGPGMETQYF
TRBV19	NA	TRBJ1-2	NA	TGTGCCAGTAGTAGGGACATTATCAACTATGGCTACACCTTC	CASSRDIINYGYTF
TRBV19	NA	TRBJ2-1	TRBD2	TGTGCCAGTAGTCCAGGGACTAGCGGGGGGCGTGAGCAGTTCTTC	CASSPGTSGGREQFF
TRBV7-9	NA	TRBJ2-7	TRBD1	TGTGCCAGCAGCCCCCGGACAGGGGGCCCCTACGAGCAGTACTTC	CASSPRTGGPYEQYF
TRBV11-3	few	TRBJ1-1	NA	TGTGCCAGCAGCTTCGGTTCAAACACTGAAGCTTTCTTT	CASSFGSNTEAFF
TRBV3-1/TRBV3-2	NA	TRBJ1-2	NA	TGTGCCAGCAGCCAAGAAACCATCCGCGGGGGCTATGGCTACACCTTC	CASSQETIRGGYGYTF
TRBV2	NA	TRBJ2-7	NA	TGTGCCAGCAGTGTCGGCCTAGCGATCGACGAGCAGTACTTC	CASSVGLAIDEQYF
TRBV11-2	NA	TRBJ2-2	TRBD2	TGTGCCAGCAGCTTCAGACTAGCGGGGGGCCAGGGGACCGGGGAGCTGTTTTTT	CASSFRLAGGQGTGELFF
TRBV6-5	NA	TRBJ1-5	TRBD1	TGTGCCAGCCGTTCCTACAGGGGAATGGGCAATCAGCCCCAGCATTTT	CASRSYRGMGNQPQHF
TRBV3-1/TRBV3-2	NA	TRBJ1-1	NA	TGTGCCAGCAGCCGAGACAGATCTGAAGCTTTCTTT	CASSRDRSEAFF
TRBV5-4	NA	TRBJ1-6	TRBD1	TGTGCCAGCAGCCCCGAGGGACAGTTTCATTCACCCCTCCACTTT	CASSPEGQFHSPLHF
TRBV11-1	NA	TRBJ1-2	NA	TGTGCCAGCAGCTTAGACAGACCCTATGGCTACACCTTC	CASSLDRPYGYTF
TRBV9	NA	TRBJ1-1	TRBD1	TGTGCCAGCATACGTTCCGGGACAGGGGGCTCTAACACTGAAGCTTTCTTT	CASIRSGTGGSNTEAFF
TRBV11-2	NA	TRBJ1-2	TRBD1	TGTGCCAGCAGCCGACAGGGCGATCTCGCTGGCTACACCTTC	CASSRQGDLAGYTF
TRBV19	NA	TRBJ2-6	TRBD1	TGTGCCAGTAGTGCCCAGGGGGCATCTGGGGCCAACGTCCTGACTTTC	CASSAQGASGANVLTF
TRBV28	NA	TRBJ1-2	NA	TGTGCCAGCACCGTGGGAGTCTATGGCTACACCTTC	CASTVGVYGYTF